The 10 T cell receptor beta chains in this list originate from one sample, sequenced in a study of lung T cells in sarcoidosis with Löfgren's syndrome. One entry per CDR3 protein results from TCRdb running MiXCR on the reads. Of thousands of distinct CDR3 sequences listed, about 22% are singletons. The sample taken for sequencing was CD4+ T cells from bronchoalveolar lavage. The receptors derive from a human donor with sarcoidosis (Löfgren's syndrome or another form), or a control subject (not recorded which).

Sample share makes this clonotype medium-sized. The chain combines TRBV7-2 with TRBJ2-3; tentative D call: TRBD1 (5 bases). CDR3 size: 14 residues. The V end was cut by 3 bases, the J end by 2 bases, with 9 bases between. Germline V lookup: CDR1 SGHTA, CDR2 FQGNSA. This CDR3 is CASSLLGPTDTQYF. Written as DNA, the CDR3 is TGTGCCAGCAGCTTGTTGGGGCCCACAGATACGCAGTATTTT.

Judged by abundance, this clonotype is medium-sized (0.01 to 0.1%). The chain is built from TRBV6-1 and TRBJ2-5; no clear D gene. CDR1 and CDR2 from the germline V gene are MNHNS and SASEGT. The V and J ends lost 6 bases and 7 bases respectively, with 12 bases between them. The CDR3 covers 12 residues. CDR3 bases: TGTGCCAGCAGACAGTTCGGCTCGACCCAGTACTTC. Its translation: CASRQFGSTQYF.

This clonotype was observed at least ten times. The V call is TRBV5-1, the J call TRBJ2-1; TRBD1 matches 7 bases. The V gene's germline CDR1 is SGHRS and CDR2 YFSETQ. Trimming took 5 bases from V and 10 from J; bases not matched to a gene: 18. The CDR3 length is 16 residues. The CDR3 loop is CASSSVTGTEAREQFF. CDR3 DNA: TGCGCCAGCAGTTCTGTTACCGGGACAGAGGCCCGGGAGCAGTTCTTC. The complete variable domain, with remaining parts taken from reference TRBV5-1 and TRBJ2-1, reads KAGVTQTPRYLIKTRGQQVTLSCSPISGHRSVSWYQQTPGQGLQFLFEYFSETQRNKGNFPGRFSGRQFSNSRSEMNVSTLELGDSALYLCASSSVTGTEAREQFFGPGTRLTVL.

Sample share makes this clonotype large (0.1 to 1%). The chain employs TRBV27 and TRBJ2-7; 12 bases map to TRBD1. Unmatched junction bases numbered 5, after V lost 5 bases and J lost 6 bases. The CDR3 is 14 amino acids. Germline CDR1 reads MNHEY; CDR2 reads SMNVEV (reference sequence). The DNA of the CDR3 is TGTGCCAGCAGTCTCCGGGACAGGGGGCTCGAGCAGTACTTC. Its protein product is CASSLRDRGLEQYF.

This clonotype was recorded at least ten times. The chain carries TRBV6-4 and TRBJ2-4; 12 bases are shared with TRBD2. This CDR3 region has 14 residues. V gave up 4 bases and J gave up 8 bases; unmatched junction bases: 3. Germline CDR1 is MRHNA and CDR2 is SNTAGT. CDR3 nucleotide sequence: TGTGCCAGCAGTGCGACTAGCGGGAGTTACATTCAGTACTTC. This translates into CASSATSGSYIQYF.

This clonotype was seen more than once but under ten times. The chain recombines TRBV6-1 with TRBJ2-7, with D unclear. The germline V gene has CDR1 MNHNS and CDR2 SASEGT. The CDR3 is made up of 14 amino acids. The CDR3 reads CASSATQASYEQRV. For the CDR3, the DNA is TGTGCCAGCAGTGCGACGCAAGCCTCCTACGAGCAGCGCGTC.

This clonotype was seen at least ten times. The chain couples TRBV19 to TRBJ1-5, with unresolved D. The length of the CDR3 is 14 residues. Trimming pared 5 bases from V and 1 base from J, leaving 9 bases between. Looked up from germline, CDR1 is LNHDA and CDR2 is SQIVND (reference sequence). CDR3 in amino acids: CASSVTGSNQPQHF. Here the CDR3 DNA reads TGTGCCAGTAGTGTAACGGGAAGCAATCAGCCCCAGCATTTT.

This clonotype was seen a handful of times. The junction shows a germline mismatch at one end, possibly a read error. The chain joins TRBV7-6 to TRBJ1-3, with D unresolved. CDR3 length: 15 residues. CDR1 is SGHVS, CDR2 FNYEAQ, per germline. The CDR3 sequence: CASSLNQVPGNTIYF. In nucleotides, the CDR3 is TGTGCTAGCAGCTTAAACCAGGTCCCTGGAAACACCATATATTTT. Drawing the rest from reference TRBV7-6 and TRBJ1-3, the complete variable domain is GAGVSQSPRYKVTKRGQDVALRCDPISGHVSLYWYRQALGQGPEFLTYFNYEAQQDKSGLPNDRFSAERPEGSISTLTIQRTEQRDSAMYRCASSLNQVPGNTIYFGEGSWLTVV.

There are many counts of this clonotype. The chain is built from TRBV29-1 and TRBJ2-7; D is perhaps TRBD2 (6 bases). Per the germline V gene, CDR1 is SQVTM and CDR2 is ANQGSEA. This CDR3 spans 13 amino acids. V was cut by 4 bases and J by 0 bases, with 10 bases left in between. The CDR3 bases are TGCAGCGTTGGTTCGGGAGCCTCCTACGAGCAGTACTTC. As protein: CSVGSGASYEQYF.

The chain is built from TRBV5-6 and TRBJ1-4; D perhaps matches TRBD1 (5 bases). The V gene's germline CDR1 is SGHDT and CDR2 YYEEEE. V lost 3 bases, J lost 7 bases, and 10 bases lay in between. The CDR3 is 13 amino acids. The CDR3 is CASSWGRGEKLFF. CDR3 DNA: TGTGCCAGCAGCTGGGGGAGAGGTGAAAAACTGTTTTTT.